This T cell receptor (beta chain) was documented in a study of T cells in narcolepsy. Study results and caveats: Reportedly, autoreactive clonotypes were serially detected in patients' blood but not controls'.

The V end was cut by 0 bases, the J end by 6 bases, with 17 bases between. CDR3 length: 17 residues. In germline, CDR1 is LGHNA, CDR2 YSLEER. Assay used: immunoSEQ multiplex PCR; TCRdb lists only in-frame clones, some missing. The top ten hold about a tenth of the sample, which has 20,000 to 25,000 clones, roughly 85% seen once. Worth noting for this clone: Its antigen remains unknown.

The genes are TRBV4-3 and TRBJ2-2; D may be TRBD2 (6 bases). The TCR was taken from a human donor in good health. Sequenced: memory (CD45RA-) CD4+ T cells from blood. This CDR3 reads CASSQDIFSGGAGELFF. In nucleotides, the CDR3 is TGCGCCAGCAGCCAAGATATCTTTAGCGGAGGGGCCGGGGAGCTGTTTTTT.